The present T cell receptor beta chain was sequenced within a study of CD8 T cells in ankylosing spondylitis. Broader study findings: Several highly homologous variants made up a TCR beta motif, and this motif appeared characteristic of ankylosing spondylitis blood.

In the case of this clonotype: The target antigen is unknown.

The germline CDR1 and CDR2 sequences are LGHNA and YSLEER. With 4 bases removed from V and 4 bases from J, the gap between germline ends came to 14 bases. The CDR3 spans 15 residues. TCRdb called the 5' RACE reads again in MiXCR, with one record for every CDR3 protein. The sample carries around 770,000 distinct CDR3 sequences, over 15% recorded once. The chain combines TRBV4-3 with TRBJ2-1; perhaps TRBD1 as D (6 bases). The sequencing input was blood, either unsorted or a sorted T cell fraction (not recorded which). The sequence was obtained from a male donor with ankylosing spondylitis. CDR3 nucleotides: TGCGCCAGCAGCCCTTCCAATCAGGGGTACAATGAGCAGTTCTTC. Protein product: CASSPSNQGYNEQFF.